This TCR beta chain appears in the sequencing data of a study of control samples from healthy donors and cancer patients. This clone was counted ten times or more. Other nucleotide sequences from this sample produce the same CDR3. TCRdb's table, derived via immunoSEQ multiplex PCR, lists solely in-frame clones and lacks some. The sample shows 100,000 to 150,000 clones, around 94% of them seen only once. There are 15 residues in the CDR3. CDR1 is SNHLY, CDR2 FYNNEI, per germline. V was clipped by 6 bases and J by 1 base, with 13 bases between them. The sequencing sample was made of PBMCs. The source is a man older than 75 with head and neck cancer. The rearrangement joins TRBV2 to TRBJ1-5; D not resolved. CDR3 region: CASRDRTGSNQPQHF. Here the CDR3 DNA reads TGTGCCAGCAGGGATAGGACGGGGAGCAATCAGCCCCAGCATTTT.